This section outlines one TCR beta chain sequence together with its context. Clones were read by immunoSEQ multiplex PCR, and TCRdb kept only the in-frame ones, dropping some. The sample has about 140,000 clones; approximately 79% are singletons. The record originates from a study of blood T cell repertoires in COVID-19. Germline CDR1 reads SGHVS; CDR2 reads FNYEAQ. Trimming stripped 5 bases from V and 1 base from J, with 12 bases between. The CDR3 runs 14 residues. Sequenced sample: peripheral blood. The V call is TRBV7-6, the J call TRBJ2-7, with a tentative D call TRBD1 (5 bases). The TCR sequence derives from a man aged 50-60 years with active or convalescent COVID-19. CDR3 sequence (DNA): TGTGCCAGCAGCCCCAACGCAGGGTCCTACGAGCAGTACTTC. Its translation is CASSPNAGSYEQYF.